The next 12 T cell receptor beta chains were all read from a single sample in a study of T-cell memory formation after mild COVID-19. TCRdb called the 5' RACE reads again in MiXCR, with one record for every CDR3 protein. The sample yields 450,000 or so distinct CDR3 sequences, 15% to 25% seen once. Input material: PBMCs or a T cell subset sorted from them (not recorded which). The receptors stem from an adult woman who had mild COVID-19 (a few samples of this study predate the infection). Cell type and time point are not known.

The chain employs TRBV27 and TRBJ2-2; D gene ambiguous. Trimming removed 2 bases at V and 6 bases at J, with 7 bases between. Germline CDR1 and CDR2: MNHEY and SMNVEV (reference sequence). This CDR3 contains 13 residues. The CDR3, as DNA: TGTGCCAGCAGTTTAACCCTCCCCGGGGAGCTGTTTTTT. The encoded protein is CASSLTLPGELFF.

This clonotype was detected only a few times. This sequence joins TRBV19 and TRBJ2-7; 8 bases fit TRBD1. The germline V gene encodes CDR1 LNHDA and CDR2 SQIVND (reference sequence). Trimming cost V 7 bases and J 3 bases; bases outside gene matches: 2. The CDR3 is made up of 12 amino acids. The DNA of the CDR3 is TGTGCCAGTAATGACAGGGGCTACGAGCAGTACTTC. Translating gives CASNDRGYEQYF.

V is TRBV5-5 and J is TRBJ2-7, with 11 bases identical to TRBD2. The CDR3 consists of 16 residues. With V trimmed by 1 base and J by 5 bases, 8 bases remained unmatched. Looked up from germline, CDR1 is SGHKS and CDR2 is YYEKEE (reference sequence). CDR3 in amino acids: CASSLKASGGTHEQYF. CDR3 DNA: TGTGCCAGCAGCTTGAAAGCTAGCGGGGGGACCCACGAGCAGTACTTC.

There are a few counts of this clonotype. The chain has TRBV20-1 and TRBJ2-5; possibly TRBD2 for D (6 bases). Trimming removed 4 bases at V and 2 bases at J, with 17 bases between. Germline V gene sequence: CDR1 DFQATT, CDR2 SNEGSKA (reference sequence). The CDR3 covers 15 residues. CDR3 sequence reads: CSATFFAGNQETQYF. CDR3 coding DNA: TGCAGTGCTACCTTCTTCGCGGGGAATCAAGAGACCCAGTACTTC.

The chain uses TRBV2 and TRBJ1-1; 7 positions match TRBD1. The V and J ends lost 5 bases and 0 bases, in that order; junction bases with no gene match: 18. The CDR3 is made up of 19 amino acids. In germline, CDR1 is SNHLY, CDR2 FYNNEI. The CDR3 DNA reads TGTGCCAGCAGTTATTCCGACCGGGACAGTGCCTTCTTGAACACTGAAGCTTTCTTT. This sequence encodes CASSYSDRDSAFLNTEAFF.

This chain joins TRBV7-3 and TRBJ2-6; D tentatively fits TRBD1 or TRBD2 (5 bases each). The CDR3 sequence is 13 residues long. Germline CDR1 is SGHTA and CDR2 is FQGTGA. The V end lost 5 bases, the J end lost 12 bases, and 14 bases lay between the germline ends. In nucleotides, the CDR3 is TGTGCCAGCAGCGCCGGGACCCCCAGCGTCCTGACTTTC. Protein: CASSAGTPSVLTF.

The chain joins TRBV19 to TRBJ2-7; TRBD2 agrees at 11 bases. V shed 7 bases, J shed 4 bases, and the junction held 3 bases outside the gene matches. The CDR3 extends over 13 amino acids. From germline, CDR1 is LNHDA and CDR2 SQIVND (reference sequence). CDR3 sequence: CASKTSGMYEQYF. The CDR3 region has the DNA TGTGCCAGTAAGACTAGCGGGATGTACGAGCAGTACTTC.

The sample holds a few counts of this clonotype. The chain couples TRBV12-3 or TRBV12-4 to TRBJ2-1; no definite D call. V was clipped by 3 bases and J by 5 bases, with 11 bases between them. CDR3 length equals 14 residues. The CDR3 loop is CASSFLRSDNEQFF. The DNA of the CDR3 is TGTGCCAGCAGTTTTCTGCGGTCAGACAATGAGCAGTTCTTC.

This clonotype occurred a few times. This chain connects TRBV7-2 to TRBJ2-7; 9 bases are a match to TRBD2. CDR1 is SGHTA, CDR2 FQGNSA, per germline. The V and J ends lost 2 bases and 2 bases, in that order; junction bases with no gene match: 7. The CDR3 runs to 16 residues. CDR3 in amino acids: CASSLSGGRAPYEQYF. Here the CDR3 DNA reads TGTGCCAGCAGCTTAAGTGGCGGGAGGGCCCCCTACGAGCAGTACTTC.

Remarks on this clonotype: Since a much larger clone is just one base distant, this may be a read error. The rearrangement joins TRBV29-1 to TRBJ2-3, with TRBD2 as a possible D gene (6 bases). Germline CDR1 is SQVTM and CDR2 is ANQGSEA. The CDR3 is made up of 14 amino acids. The DNA for the CDR3 is TGCAGCGTTGGGAGGGACCTTAGCACAGAAACGCAGTATTTT. Its translation is CSVGRDLSTETQYF.

As for this clonotype: Relative to the germline gene, one junction end is altered; a read error may explain this. The rearrangement uses TRBV4-1 and TRBJ1-1; no firm D call. Germline lookup yields CDR1 MGHRA and CDR2 YSYEKL. CDR3 length: 15 amino acids. The CDR3 nucleotides read TGCGCCAGCAGCCAAGATACTATGATGAACACTGGAGCTTTCTTT. Translation: CASSQDTMMNTGAFF.

The sample holds a few counts of this clonotype. The chain recombines TRBV5-1 with TRBJ1-3, with TRBD1 matching over 10 bases. The V and J ends lost 3 bases and 4 bases, in that order; junction bases with no gene match: 7. This CDR3 contains 16 residues. Germline CDR1 is SGHRS and CDR2 is YFSETQ. The CDR3 loop reads CASSWDRGDAGNTIYF. The CDR3 nucleotides read TGCGCCAGCAGCTGGGACAGGGGTGATGCCGGAAACACCATATATTTT.